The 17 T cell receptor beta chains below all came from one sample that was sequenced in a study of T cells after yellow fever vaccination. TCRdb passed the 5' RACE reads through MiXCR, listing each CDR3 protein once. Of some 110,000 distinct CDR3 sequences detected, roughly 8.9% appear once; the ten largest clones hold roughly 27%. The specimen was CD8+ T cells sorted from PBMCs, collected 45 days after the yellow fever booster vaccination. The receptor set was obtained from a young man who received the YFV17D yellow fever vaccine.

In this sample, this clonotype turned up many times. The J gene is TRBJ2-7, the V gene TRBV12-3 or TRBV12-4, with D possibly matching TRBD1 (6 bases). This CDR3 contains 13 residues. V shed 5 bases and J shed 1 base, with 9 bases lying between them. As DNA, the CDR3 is TGTGCCAGCAGTCCCGGACAGTCCTACGAGCAGTACTTC. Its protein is CASSPGQSYEQYF.

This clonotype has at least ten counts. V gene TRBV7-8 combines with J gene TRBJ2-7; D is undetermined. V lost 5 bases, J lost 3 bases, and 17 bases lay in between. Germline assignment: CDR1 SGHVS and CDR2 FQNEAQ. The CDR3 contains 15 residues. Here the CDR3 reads CASSNSRGALYEQYF. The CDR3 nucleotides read TGTGCCAGCAGCAATTCTCGCGGTGCCCTCTACGAGCAGTACTTC.

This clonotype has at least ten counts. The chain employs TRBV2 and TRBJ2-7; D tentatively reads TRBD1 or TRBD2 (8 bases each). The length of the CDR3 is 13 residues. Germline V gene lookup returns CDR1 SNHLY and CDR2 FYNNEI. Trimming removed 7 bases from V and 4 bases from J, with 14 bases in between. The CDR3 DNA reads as TGTGCCAGCACAGGGGGCGGGGGGTACGAGCAGTACTTC. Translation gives CASTGGGGYEQYF.

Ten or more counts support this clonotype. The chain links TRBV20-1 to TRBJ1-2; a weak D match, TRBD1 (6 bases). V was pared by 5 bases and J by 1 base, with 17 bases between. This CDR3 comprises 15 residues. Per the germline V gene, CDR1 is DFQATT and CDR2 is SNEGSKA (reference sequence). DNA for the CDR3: TGCAGTGCTCTACTGTCGACAGGACTTAACTATGGCTACACCTTC. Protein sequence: CSALLSTGLNYGYTF.

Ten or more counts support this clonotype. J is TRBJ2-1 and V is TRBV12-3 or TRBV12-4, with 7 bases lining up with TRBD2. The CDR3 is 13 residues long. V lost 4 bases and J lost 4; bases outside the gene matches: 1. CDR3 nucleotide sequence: TGTGCCAGCAGTTCGGGGGGTTACAATGAGCAGTTCTTC. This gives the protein CASSSGGYNEQFF.

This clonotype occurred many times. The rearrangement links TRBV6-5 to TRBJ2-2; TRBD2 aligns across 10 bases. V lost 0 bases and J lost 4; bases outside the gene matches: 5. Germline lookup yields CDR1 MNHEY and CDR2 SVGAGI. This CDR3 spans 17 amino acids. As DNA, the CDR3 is TGTGCCAGCAGTTACTCGAGTCTAGCGGGAGTCACCGGGGAGCTGTTTTTT. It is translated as CASSYSSLAGVTGELFF.

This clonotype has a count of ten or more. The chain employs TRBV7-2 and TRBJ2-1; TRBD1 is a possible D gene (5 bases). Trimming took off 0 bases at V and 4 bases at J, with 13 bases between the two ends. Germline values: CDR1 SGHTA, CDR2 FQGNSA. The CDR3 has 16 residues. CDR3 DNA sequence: TGTGCCAGCAGCTTAGCGACCTCGGCAGGGTACAATGAGCAGTTCTTC. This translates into CASSLATSAGYNEQFF.

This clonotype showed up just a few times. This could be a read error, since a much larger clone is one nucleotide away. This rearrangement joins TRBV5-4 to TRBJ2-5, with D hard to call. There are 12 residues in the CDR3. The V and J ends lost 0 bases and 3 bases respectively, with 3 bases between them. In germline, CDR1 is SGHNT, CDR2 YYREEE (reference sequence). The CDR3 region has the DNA TGTGCCAGCAGCTTGGGGGAAGAGACCCAGTACTTC. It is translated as CASSLGEETQYF. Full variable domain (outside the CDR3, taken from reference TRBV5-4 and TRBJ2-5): ETGVTQSPTHLIKTRGQQVTLRCSSQSGHNTVSWYQQALGQGPQFIFQYYREEENGRGNFPPRFSGLQFPNYSSELNVNALELDDSALYLCASSLGEETQYFGPGTRLLVL.

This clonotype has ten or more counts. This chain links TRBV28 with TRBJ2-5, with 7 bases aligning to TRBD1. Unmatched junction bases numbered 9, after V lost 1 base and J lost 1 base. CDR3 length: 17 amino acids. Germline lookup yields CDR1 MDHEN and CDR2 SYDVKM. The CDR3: CASSLYLQGETQETQYF. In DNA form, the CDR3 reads TGTGCCAGCAGTTTATATCTGCAGGGGGAGACCCAAGAGACCCAGTACTTC.

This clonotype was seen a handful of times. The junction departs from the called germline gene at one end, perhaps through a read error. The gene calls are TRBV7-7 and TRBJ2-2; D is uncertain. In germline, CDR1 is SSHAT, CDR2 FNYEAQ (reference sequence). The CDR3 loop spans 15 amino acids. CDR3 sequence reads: CASSPDPTNTGELFF. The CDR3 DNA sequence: TGTGCTAGCAGCCCGGACCCCACGAACACCGGGGAGCTGTTTTTT.

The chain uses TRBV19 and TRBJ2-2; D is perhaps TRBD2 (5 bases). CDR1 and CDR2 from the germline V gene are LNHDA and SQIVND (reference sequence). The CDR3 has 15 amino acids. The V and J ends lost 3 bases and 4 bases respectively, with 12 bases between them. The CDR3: CASSIADSFTGELFF. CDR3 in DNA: TGTGCCAGTAGTATTGCGGACTCTTTCACCGGGGAGCTGTTTTTT.

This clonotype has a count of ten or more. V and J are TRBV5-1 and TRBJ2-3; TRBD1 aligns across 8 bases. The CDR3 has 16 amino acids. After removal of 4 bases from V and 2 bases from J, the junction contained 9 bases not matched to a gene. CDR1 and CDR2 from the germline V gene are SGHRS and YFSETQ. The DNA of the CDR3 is TGCGCCAGCAGCGGAGGGACAGGATCCGACACAGATACGCAGTATTTT. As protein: CASSGGTGSDTDTQYF.

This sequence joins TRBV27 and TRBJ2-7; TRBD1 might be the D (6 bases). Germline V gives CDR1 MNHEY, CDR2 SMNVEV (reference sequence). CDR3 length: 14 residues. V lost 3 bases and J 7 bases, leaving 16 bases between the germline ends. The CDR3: CASSLRDTGREQYF. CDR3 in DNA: TGTGCCAGCAGTTTGAGGGACACTGGTCGGGAGCAGTACTTC.

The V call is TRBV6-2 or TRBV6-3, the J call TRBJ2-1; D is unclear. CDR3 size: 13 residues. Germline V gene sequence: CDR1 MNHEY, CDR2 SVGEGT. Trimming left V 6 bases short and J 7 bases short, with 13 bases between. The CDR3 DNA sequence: TGTGCCAGCAGCCAAGGTGCCTGGAATGAGCAGTTCTTC. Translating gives CASSQGAWNEQFF.

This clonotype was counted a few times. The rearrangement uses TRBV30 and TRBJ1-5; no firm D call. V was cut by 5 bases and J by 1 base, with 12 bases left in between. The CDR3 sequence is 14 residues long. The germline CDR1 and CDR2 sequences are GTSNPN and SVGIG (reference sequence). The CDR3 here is CAWSQDGSNQPQHF. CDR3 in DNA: TGTGCCTGGTCCCAAGACGGAAGCAATCAGCCCCAGCATTTT. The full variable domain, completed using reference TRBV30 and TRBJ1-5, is SQTIHQWPATLVQPVGSPLSLECTVEGTSNPNLYWYRQAAGRGLQLLFYSVGIGQISSEVPQNLSASRPQDRQFILSSKKLLLSDSGFYLCAWSQDGSNQPQHFGDGTRLSIL.

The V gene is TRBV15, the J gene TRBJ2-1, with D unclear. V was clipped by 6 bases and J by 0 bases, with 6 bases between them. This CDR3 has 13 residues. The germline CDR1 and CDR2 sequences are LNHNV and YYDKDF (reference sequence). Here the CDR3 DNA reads TGTGCCACCAGAGCTAGCTCCTACAATGAGCAGTTCTTC. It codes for CATRASSYNEQFF.

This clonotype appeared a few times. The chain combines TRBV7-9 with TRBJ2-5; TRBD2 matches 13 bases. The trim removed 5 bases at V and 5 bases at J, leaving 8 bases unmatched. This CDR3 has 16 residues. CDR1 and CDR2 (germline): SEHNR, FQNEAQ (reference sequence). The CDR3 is CASSPPGLAGRETQYF. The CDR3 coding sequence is TGTGCCAGCAGCCCCCCGGGACTAGCGGGAAGGGAGACCCAGTACTTC. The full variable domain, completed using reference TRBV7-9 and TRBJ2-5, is DTGVSQNPRHKITKRGQNVTFRCDPISEHNRLYWYRQTLGQGPEFLTYFQNEAQLEKSRLLSDRFSAERPKGSFSTLEIQRTEQGDSAMYLCASSPPGLAGRETQYFGPGTRLLVL.